The 18 T cell receptor beta chains in this list originate from one sample, sequenced in a study of shared clonotypes between healthy human individuals. Some clones are missing from TCRdb's copy, which holds only in-frame ones; the method was immunoSEQ multiplex PCR. The table lists about 120,000 clones, more than 65% of them singletons. The sequencing input was memory CD8+ T cells sorted from blood. Specified subset: CD45RO+ cells pooled with CCR7-negative TemRA cells. These receptors were obtained from a woman in her 30s in good health.

This sequence joins TRBV5-1 and TRBJ2-7; TRBD1 matches 8 bases. Trimming removed 2 bases from V and 0 bases from J; junction bases left unmatched: 1. Germline V lookup: CDR1 SGHRS, CDR2 YFSETQ. CDR3 length: 14 residues. The CDR3 spells CASSFGTGSYEQYF. CDR3 bases: TGCGCCAGCAGCTTCGGGACAGGCTCCTACGAGCAGTACTTC.

This clone qualifies as medium-sized. This chain connects TRBV2 to TRBJ2-2; tentative D call: TRBD2 (5 bases). Between the trimmed V and J ends, which lost 4 bases and 2 bases, there was a span of 11 bases. CDR3 size: 15 residues. Germline V lookup: CDR1 SNHLY, CDR2 FYNNEI. For the CDR3, the DNA is TGTGCCAGCAGTGCCCCGGGGAAAAACACCGGGGAGCTGTTTTTT. It yields the protein CASSAPGKNTGELFF.

The chain is built from TRBV14 and TRBJ2-7; no definite D call. From germline, CDR1 is SGHDN and CDR2 FVKESK. Between the trimmed V and J ends, which lost 3 bases and 4 bases, there was a span of 16 bases. The CDR3 totals 15 residues. CDR3 region: CASSHTPRHIYEQYF. CDR3 in DNA: TGTGCCAGCAGCCACACCCCGAGGCACATATACGAGCAGTACTTC.

The chain joins TRBV6-4 to TRBJ1-3; TRBD1 is a possible D gene (6 bases). V gave up 1 base and J gave up 4 bases, with 11 bases separating them. The length of the CDR3 is 15 residues. The germline gives CDR1 MRHNA, CDR2 SNTAGT. CDR3 nucleotide sequence: TGTGCCAGCAGTGACTTTACAGGGACAGGAAACACCATATATTTT. Translating gives CASSDFTGTGNTIYF.

The chain recombines TRBV19 with TRBJ2-7, with no clear D. This CDR3 is built from 14 residues. The germline V gene encodes CDR1 LNHDA and CDR2 SQIVND (reference sequence). With 5 bases removed from V and 2 bases from J, the gap between germline ends came to 13 bases. The CDR3 DNA sequence: TGTGCCAGTAGTGCCCATATCGGAACCTACGAGCAGTACTTC. Amino acids: CASSAHIGTYEQYF.

This clone has only one observation. The V call is TRBV27, the J call TRBJ1-4, with D unclear. V was pared by 6 bases and J by 0 bases, with 11 bases between. CDR1 is MNHEY, CDR2 SMNVEV, per germline (reference sequence). CDR3 length: 15 amino acids. The CDR3 DNA reads as TGTGCCAGCAGCCATCACCGGGCAACTAATGAAAAACTGTTTTTT. Amino acid sequence: CASSHHRATNEKLFF.

This clone was observed a single time. The same CDR3 arises from other DNA sequences in this sample as well. This sequence joins TRBV10-3 and TRBJ2-5; 7 nucleotides agree with TRBD2. With V trimmed by 0 bases and J by 5 bases, 3 bases remained unmatched. Germline V gene data show CDR1 as ENHRY and CDR2 as SYGVKD. The length of the CDR3 is 14 residues. This CDR3 reads CAISESLAQETQYF. The DNA for the CDR3 is TGTGCCATCAGTGAGTCACTAGCGCAGGAGACCCAGTACTTC.

The chain recombines TRBV7-7 with TRBJ2-1; 10 bases are a match to TRBD2. CDR1 is SSHAT, CDR2 FNYEAQ, per germline (reference sequence). The CDR3 consists of 17 residues. With V trimmed by 5 bases and J by 4 bases, 11 bases remained unmatched. DNA of the CDR3: TGTGCCAGCAGCCCCCCCCGTACAGCGGGAGGGTACAATGAGCAGTTCTTC. Translating it yields CASSPPRTAGGYNEQFF.

This chain uses TRBV2 with TRBJ1-5, with D unresolved. The CDR3 runs to 13 residues. Trimming removed 4 bases at V and 6 bases at J, with 10 bases between. Looked up from germline, CDR1 is SNHLY and CDR2 is FYNNEI. Here the CDR3 reads CASSGDERQPQHF. In DNA form, the CDR3 reads TGTGCCAGCAGTGGTGACGAGCGTCAGCCCCAGCATTTT.

For the CDR3, the DNA is TGTGCCATCAGTGAGTCTGGAAGGGGGCTAGGGAACACTGAAGCTTTCTTT. Protein product: CAISESGRGLGNTEAFF. The chain has TRBV10-3 and TRBJ1-1; 7 bases agree with TRBD1. V dropped 0 bases and J dropped 1; count of bases not matched to a gene: 8. The CDR3 sequence is 17 residues long. The germline gives CDR1 ENHRY, CDR2 SYGVKD.

The J gene is TRBJ2-4, the V gene TRBV10-2; D possibly corresponds to TRBD1 (5 bases). V lost 6 bases to trimming and J lost 4 bases, with 16 bases between them. CDR1 WSHSY and CDR2 SAAADI come from the germline V gene. This CDR3 comprises 15 residues. The CDR3 is CASSQQASTKNIQYF. In DNA, the CDR3 is TGCGCCAGCAGCCAACAGGCCTCGACAAAAAACATTCAGTACTTC.

A note on this clone: The same CDR3 arises from other DNA sequences in this sample as well. This chain connects TRBV2 to TRBJ2-1, with 10 bases fitting TRBD2. V gave up 4 bases and J gave up 6 bases; unmatched junction bases: 3. In germline, CDR1 is SNHLY, CDR2 FYNNEI. The CDR3 is made up of 14 amino acids. DNA for the CDR3: TGTGCCAGCAGTGGACTAGCGGGTGTCAATGAGCAGTTCTTC. Its translation: CASSGLAGVNEQFF.

The chain combines TRBV5-4 with TRBJ2-7; D is perhaps TRBD1 (5 bases). Germline V lookup: CDR1 SGHNT, CDR2 YYREEE (reference sequence). The V gene lost 2 bases and the J gene lost 0 bases, with 12 bases spanning the gap. The CDR3 extends over 15 amino acids. The CDR3 sequence is CASSFRGQSSYEQYF. The DNA for the CDR3 is TGTGCCAGCAGCTTTAGGGGCCAGAGCTCCTACGAGCAGTACTTC.

Comments on this clone: The same CDR3 also results from other DNA sequences found in this sample. The CDR3 DNA is TGCGCCAGCAGCTTGGATGTCAGTTCCTACAATGAGCAGTTCTTC. The encoded protein is CASSLDVSSYNEQFF. V gene TRBV5-1 combines with J gene TRBJ2-1; D unclear. Germline V gives CDR1 SGHRS, CDR2 YFSETQ. The CDR3 contains 15 residues. Trimming took 0 bases from V and 1 from J, leaving 8 bases between them.

The V call is TRBV6-6, the J call TRBJ2-7; 7 bases fit TRBD2. V shed 0 bases and J 2 bases; nucleotides not matched to a gene: 7. Germline CDR1 reads MNHNY; CDR2 reads SVGAGI (reference sequence). The CDR3 has 16 residues. DNA of the CDR3: TGTGCCAGCAGTTACTCTCCTAGCGGCCATACCTACGAGCAGTACTTC. Its translation: CASSYSPSGHTYEQYF.

This chain connects TRBV19 to TRBJ2-1; possible D gene TRBD2, 6 bases. V was pared by 4 bases and J by 3 bases, with 13 bases between. There are 15 residues in the CDR3. CDR1 is LNHDA and CDR2 is SQIVND in the germline V gene (reference sequence). CDR3 amino acids: CASSTTSSFYNEQFF. The CDR3 DNA reads TGTGCCAGTAGTACGACTAGTTCTTTCTACAATGAGCAGTTCTTC.

The chain combines TRBV27 with TRBJ2-5; D might be TRBD2 (6 bases). V lost 6 bases and J 5 bases, leaving 19 bases between the germline ends. The CDR3 is made up of 15 amino acids. CDR1 and CDR2 from the germline V gene are MNHEY and SMNVEV (reference sequence). The CDR3 loop is CASRNLLGGAETQYF. The DNA of the CDR3 is TGTGCCAGCAGAAACCTTTTGGGGGGAGCCGAGACCCAGTACTTC.

The chain links TRBV2 to TRBJ2-7; D could derive from TRBD1 or TRBD2 (5 bases each). V lost 6 bases and J lost 7, with 16 bases in between. Germline CDR1 is SNHLY and CDR2 is FYNNEI. The CDR3 is 13 amino acids. DNA of the CDR3: TGTGCCAGCAGCTTGGGGGACGGTGCTGAGCAGTACTTC. The encoded protein is CASSLGDGAEQYF.